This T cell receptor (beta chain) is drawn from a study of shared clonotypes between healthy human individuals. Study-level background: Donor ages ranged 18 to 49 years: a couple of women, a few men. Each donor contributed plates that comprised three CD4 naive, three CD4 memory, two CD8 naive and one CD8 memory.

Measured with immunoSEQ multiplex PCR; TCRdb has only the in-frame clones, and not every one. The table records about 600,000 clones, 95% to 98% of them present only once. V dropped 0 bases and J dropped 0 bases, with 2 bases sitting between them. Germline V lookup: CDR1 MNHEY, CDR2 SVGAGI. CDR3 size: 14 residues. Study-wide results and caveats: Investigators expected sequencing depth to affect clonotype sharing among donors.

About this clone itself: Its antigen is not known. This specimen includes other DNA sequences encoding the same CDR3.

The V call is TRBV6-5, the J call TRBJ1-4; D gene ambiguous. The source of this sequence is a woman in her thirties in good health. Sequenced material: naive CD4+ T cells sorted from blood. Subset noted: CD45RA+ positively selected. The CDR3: CASSYSATNEKLFF. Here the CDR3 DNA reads TGTGCCAGCAGTTACTCTGCAACTAATGAAAAACTGTTTTTT.